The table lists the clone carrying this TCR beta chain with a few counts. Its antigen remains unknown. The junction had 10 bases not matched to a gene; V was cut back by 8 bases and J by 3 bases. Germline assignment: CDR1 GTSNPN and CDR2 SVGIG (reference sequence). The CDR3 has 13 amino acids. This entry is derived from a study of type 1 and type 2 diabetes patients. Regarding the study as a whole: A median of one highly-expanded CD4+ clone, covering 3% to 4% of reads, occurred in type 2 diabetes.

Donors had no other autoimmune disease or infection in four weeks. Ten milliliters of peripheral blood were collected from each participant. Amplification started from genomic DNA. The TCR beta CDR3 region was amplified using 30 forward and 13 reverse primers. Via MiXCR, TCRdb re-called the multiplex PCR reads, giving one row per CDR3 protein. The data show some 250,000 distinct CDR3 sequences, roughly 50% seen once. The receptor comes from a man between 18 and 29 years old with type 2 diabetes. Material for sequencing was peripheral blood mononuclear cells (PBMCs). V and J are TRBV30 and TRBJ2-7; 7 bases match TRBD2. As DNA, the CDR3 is TGTGCCCCCGAGACTAGCCCATTCTACGAGCAGTACTTC. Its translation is CAPETSPFYEQYF.